This TCR beta chain was documented in a study of T cell repertoires in cytomegalovirus infection. At the level of the study: Alongside well-studied HLA-B-restricted CMV epitopes, recently identified HLA-C-restricted CMV epitopes were also used. Public TCR beta signatures indicated both CMV infection and matching HLA type. Points from the study as a whole: CMV-specific TCR beta clonotypes restricted by HLA-C dominated the ex vivo response. Adding up the frequency of public TCR beta families identified people who carried CMV plus the relevant HLA.

TCRdb called the reads again in MiXCR, with one record for every CDR3 protein. The sample contains 300,000 to 400,000 distinct CDR3 sequences, under 35% of which appear only once. This clonotype has only a few counts. Antigen unknown. The CDR3 is made up of 16 amino acids. Germline CDR1 and CDR2: SGHVS and FNYEAQ. V lost 0 bases, J lost 4 bases, and 15 bases lay in between. This receptor was obtained from a human donor in good health (CMV status not recorded). Some clones in this sample may be carry-over from other donors' samples. The chain employs TRBV7-6 and TRBJ2-5, with TRBD1 as a possible D gene (5 bases). This specimen consisted of cultured PBMCs, obtained from culture after CMV antigen stimulation. The CDR3 region is CASSLAGAQLVETQYF. In DNA, the CDR3 is TGTGCCAGCAGCTTAGCAGGGGCGCAGCTTGTAGAGACCCAGTACTTC.